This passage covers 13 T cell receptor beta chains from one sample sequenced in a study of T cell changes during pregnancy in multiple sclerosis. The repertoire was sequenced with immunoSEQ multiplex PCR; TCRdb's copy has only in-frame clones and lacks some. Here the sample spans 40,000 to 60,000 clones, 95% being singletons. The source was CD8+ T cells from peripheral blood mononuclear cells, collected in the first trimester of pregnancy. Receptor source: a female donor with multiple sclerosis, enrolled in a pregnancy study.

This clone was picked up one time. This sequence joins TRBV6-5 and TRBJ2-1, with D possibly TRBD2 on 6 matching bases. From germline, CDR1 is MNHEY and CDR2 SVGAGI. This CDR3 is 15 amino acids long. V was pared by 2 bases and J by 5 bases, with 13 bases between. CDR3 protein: CASSYLATRHNEQFF. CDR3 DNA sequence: TGTGCCAGCAGTTACCTAGCGACCCGTCACAATGAGCAGTTCTTC.

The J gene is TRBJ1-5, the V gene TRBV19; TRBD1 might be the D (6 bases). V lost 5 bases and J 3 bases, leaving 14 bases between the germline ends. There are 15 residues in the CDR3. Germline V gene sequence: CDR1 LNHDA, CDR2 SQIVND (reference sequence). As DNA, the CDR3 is TGTGCCAGTAGTTACTCTCAGGGGAACAATCAGCCCCAGCATTTT. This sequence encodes CASSYSQGNNQPQHF.

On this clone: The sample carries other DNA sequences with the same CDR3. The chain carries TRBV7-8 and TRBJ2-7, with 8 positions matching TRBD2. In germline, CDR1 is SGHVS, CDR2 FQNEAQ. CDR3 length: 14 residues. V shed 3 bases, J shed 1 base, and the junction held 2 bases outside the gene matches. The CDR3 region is CASSFSGTSYEQYF. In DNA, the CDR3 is TGTGCCAGCAGCTTTAGCGGGACATCCTACGAGCAGTACTTC.

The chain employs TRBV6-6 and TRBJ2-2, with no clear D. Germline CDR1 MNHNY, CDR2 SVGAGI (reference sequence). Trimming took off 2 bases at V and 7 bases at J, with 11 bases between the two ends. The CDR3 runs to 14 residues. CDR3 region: CASSYPNSRGELFF. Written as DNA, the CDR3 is TGTGCCAGCAGTTACCCAAACAGCCGCGGGGAGCTGTTTTTT.

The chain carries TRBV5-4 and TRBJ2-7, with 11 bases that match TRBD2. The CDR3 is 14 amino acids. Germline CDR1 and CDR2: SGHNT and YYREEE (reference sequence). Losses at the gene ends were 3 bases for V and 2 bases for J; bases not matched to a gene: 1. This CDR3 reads CASSSGLAAYEQYF. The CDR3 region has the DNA TGTGCCAGCAGCTCGGGACTAGCGGCCTACGAGCAGTACTTC.

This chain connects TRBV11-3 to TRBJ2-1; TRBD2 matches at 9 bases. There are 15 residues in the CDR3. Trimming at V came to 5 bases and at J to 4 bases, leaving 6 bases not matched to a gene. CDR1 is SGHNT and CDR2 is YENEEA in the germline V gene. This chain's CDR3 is CASSPSSGAYNEQFF. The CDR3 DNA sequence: TGTGCCAGCAGCCCCTCTAGCGGGGCGTACAATGAGCAGTTCTTC. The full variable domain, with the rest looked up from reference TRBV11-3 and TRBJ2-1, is EAGVVQSPRYKIIEKKQPVAFWCNPISGHNTLYWYLQNLGQGPELLIRYENEEAVDDSQLPKDRFSAERLKGVDSTLKIQPAELGDSAVYLCASSPSSGAYNEQFFGPGTRLTVL.

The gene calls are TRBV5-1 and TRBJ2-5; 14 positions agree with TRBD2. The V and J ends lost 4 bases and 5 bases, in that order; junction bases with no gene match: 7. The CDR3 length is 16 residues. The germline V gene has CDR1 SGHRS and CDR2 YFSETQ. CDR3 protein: CASSGGLAGAGETQYF. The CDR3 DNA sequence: TGCGCCAGCAGCGGGGGACTAGCGGGAGCCGGGGAGACCCAGTACTTC.

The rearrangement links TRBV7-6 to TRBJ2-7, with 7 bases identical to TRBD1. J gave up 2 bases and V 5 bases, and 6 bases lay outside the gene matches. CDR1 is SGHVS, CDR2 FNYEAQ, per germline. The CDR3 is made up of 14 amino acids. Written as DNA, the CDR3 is TGTGCCAGCAGCAATACAGGGGTGCCCTACGAGCAGTACTTC. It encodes CASSNTGVPYEQYF.

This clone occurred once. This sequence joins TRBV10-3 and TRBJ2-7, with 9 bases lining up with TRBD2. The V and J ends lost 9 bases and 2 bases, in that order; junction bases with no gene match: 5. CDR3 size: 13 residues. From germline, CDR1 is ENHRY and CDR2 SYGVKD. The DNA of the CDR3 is TGTGCCATTAGTAGCGGGAGTACCTACGAGCAGTACTTC. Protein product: CAISSGSTYEQYF.

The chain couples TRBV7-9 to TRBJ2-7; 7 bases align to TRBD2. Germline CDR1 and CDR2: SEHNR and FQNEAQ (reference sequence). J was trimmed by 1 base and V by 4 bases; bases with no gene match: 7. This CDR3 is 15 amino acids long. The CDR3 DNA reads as TGTGCCAGCAGCTCCCGGGGGGAGCGGTCCTACGAGCAGTACTTC. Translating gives CASSSRGERSYEQYF.

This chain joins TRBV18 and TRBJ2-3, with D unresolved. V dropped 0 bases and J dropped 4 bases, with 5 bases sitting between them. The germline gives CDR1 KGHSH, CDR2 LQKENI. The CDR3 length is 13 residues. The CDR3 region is CASSPPSADTQYF. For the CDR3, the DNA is TGTGCCAGCTCACCACCGTCGGCAGATACGCAGTATTTT.

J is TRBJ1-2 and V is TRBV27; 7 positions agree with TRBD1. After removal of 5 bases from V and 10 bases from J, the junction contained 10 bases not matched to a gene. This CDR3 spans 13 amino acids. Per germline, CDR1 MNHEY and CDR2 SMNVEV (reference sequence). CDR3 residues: CASSPGTALDYTF. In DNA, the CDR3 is TGTGCCAGCAGTCCCGGGACAGCACTCGACTACACCTTC.

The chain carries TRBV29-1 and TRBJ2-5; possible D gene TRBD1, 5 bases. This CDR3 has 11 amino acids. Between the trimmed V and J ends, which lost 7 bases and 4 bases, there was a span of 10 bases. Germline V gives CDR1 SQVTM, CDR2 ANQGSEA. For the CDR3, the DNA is TGCAGCGCAGGGTGGGCAGAGACCCAGTACTTC. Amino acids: CSAGWAETQYF.